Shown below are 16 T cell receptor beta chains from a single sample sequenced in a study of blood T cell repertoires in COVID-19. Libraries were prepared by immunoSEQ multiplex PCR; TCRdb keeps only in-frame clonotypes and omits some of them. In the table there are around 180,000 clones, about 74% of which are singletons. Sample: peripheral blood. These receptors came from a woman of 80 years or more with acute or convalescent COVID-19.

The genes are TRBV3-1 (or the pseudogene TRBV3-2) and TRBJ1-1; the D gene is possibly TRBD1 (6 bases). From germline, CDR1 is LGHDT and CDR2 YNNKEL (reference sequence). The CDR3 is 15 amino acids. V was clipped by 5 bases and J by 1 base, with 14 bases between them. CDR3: CASSVRGGRNTEAFF. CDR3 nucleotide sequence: TGTGCCAGCAGCGTACGGGGGGGGCGGAACACTGAAGCTTTCTTT.

CDR3 DNA sequence: TGTGCCAGCAGTTTATCGCCAGGGTTCGCCTACGAGCAGTACTTC. Translating it yields CASSLSPGFAYEQYF. This chain uses TRBV27 with TRBJ2-7; the D gene is possibly TRBD1 (5 bases). The CDR3 covers 15 residues. V lost 0 bases and J 2 bases, leaving 11 bases between the germline ends. Germline V gives CDR1 MNHEY, CDR2 SMNVEV (reference sequence).

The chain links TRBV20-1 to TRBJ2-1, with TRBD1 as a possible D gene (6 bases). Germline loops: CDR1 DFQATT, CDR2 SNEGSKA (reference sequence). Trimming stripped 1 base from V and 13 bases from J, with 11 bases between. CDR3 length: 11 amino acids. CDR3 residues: CSARVRTAQFF. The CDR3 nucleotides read TGCAGTGCTAGAGTCCGGACAGCTCAGTTCTTC.

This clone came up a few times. The CDR3 region is CASSSTGGPYEQYF. CDR3 sequence (DNA): TGCGCCAGCAGCTCGACAGGGGGACCCTACGAGCAGTACTTC. V and J are TRBV5-1 and TRBJ2-7, with 9 bases aligning to TRBD1. The trim removed 3 bases at V and 2 bases at J, leaving 3 bases unmatched. The length of the CDR3 is 14 residues. Germline V gives CDR1 SGHRS, CDR2 YFSETQ.

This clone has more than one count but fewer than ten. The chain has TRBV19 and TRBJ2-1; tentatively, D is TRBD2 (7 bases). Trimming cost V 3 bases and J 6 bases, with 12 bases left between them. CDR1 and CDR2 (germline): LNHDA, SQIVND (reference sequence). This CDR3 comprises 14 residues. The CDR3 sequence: CASSIFGGRNEQFF. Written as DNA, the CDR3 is TGTGCCAGTAGTATTTTCGGGGGGCGCAATGAGCAGTTCTTC.

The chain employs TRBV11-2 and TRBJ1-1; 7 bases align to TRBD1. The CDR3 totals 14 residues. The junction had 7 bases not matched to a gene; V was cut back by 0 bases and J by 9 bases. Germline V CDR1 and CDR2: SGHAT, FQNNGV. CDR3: CASSLDSGTDQAFF. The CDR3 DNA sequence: TGTGCCAGCAGCTTAGATTCCGGGACAGATCAAGCTTTCTTT.

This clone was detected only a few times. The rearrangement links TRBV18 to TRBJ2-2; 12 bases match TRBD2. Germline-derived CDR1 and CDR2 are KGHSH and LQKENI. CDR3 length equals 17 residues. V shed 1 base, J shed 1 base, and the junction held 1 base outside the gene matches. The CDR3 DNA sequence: TGTGCCAGCTCACCACGGACTAGCGGGGTGAACACCGGGGAGCTGTTTTTT. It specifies CASSPRTSGVNTGELFF. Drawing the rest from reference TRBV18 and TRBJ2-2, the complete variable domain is NAGVMQNPRHLVRRRGQEARLRCSPMKGHSHVYWYRQLPEEGLKFMVYLQKENIIDESGMPKERFSAEFPKEGPSILRIQQVVRGDSAAYFCASSPRTSGVNTGELFFGEGSRLTVL.

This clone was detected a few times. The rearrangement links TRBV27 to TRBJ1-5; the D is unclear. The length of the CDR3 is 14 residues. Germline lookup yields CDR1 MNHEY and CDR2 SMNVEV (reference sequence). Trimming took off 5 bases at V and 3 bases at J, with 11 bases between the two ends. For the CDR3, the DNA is TGTGCCAGCAGTCGCCAGGCCTACAATCAGCCCCAGCATTTT. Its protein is CASSRQAYNQPQHF.

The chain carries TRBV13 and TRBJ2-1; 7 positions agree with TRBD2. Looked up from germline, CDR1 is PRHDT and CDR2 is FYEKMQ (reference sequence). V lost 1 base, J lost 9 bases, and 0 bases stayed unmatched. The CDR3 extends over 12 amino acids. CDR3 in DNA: TGTGCCAGCAGCTTAGCGGGGGGTGAGCAGTTCTTC. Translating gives CASSLAGGEQFF.

In DNA, the CDR3 is TGTGCCAGCAGCCAAGGTACGGGTCATCTCACCGAGCAGTTCTTC. Translation: CASSQGTGHLTEQFF. This chain uses TRBV3-1 (or the pseudogene TRBV3-2) with TRBJ2-1; D not resolved. The CDR3 spans 15 residues. CDR1 LGHDT and CDR2 YNNKEL come from the germline V gene (reference sequence). Trimming removed 1 base from V and 10 bases from J, with 17 bases in between.

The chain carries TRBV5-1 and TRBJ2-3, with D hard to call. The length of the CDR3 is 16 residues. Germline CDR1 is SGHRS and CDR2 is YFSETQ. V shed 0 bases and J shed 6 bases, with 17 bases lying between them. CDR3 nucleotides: TGCGCCAGCAGCTTGGCCGCGAATACCCTGTCGGATACGCAGTATTTT. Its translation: CASSLAANTLSDTQYF.

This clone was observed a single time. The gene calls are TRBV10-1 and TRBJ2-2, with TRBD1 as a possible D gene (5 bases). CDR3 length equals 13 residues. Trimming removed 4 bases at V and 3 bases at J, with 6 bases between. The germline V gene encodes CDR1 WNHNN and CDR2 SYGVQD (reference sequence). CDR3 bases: TGCGCCAGCAGTGGACAGTACACCGGGGAGCTGTTTTTT. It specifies CASSGQYTGELFF.

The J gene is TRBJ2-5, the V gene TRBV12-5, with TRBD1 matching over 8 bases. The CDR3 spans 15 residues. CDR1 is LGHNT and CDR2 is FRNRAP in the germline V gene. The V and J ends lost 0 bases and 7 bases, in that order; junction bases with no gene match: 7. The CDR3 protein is CASGLVQGASGTQYF. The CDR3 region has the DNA TGTGCTAGTGGTTTGGTTCAGGGGGCCTCAGGGACCCAGTACTTC. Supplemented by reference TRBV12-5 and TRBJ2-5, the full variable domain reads DARVTQTPRHKVTEMGQEVTMRCQPILGHNTVFWYRQTMMQGLELLAYFRNRAPLDDSGMPKDRFSAEMPDATLATLKIQPSEPRDSAVYFCASGLVQGASGTQYFGPGTRLLVL.

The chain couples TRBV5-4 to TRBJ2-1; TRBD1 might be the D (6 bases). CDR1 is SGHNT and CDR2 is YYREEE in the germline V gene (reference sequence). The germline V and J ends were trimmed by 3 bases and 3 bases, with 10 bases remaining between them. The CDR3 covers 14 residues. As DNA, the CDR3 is TGTGCCAGCAGCTCAAAGGACAGCTACAATGAGCAGTTCTTC. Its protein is CASSSKDSYNEQFF.

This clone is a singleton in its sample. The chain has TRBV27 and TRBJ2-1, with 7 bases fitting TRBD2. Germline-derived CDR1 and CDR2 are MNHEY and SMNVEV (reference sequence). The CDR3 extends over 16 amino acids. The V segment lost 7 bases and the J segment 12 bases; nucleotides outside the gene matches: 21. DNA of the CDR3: TGTGCCAGCAATCCTACGTTGGGCGGGAGAGGTCCCGCGCAGTTCTTC. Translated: CASNPTLGGRGPAQFF.

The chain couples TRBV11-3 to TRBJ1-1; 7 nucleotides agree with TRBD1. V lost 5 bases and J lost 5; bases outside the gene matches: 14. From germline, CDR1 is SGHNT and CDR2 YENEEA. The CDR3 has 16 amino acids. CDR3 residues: CASSRGQFGLGTEAFF. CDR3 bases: TGTGCCAGCAGCCGGGGACAGTTCGGTTTGGGGACTGAAGCTTTCTTT.